Below are 20 T cell receptor beta chains sequenced from a single sample in a study of OX40 agonist ivuxolimab in advanced cancers. Sequencing was performed with immunoSEQ multiplex PCR; in TCRdb, only in-frame clones are kept and a portion is missing. The table has 80,000 to 100,000 clones, 94% seen once. Sample: CD4+ or CD8+ T cells sorted from blood, taken in a trial of the OX40 agonist ivuxolimab. The source is an adult with an advanced solid tumor such as melanoma, head and neck, liver or kidney cancer.

This sequence joins TRBV4-3 and TRBJ2-1; perhaps D is TRBD1 or TRBD2 (6 bases each). Germline lookup yields CDR1 LGHNA and CDR2 YSLEER. There are 16 residues in the CDR3. V lost 1 base and J 1 base, leaving 11 bases between the germline ends. In DNA, the CDR3 is TGCGCCAGCAGCCAAGGGGGGGCCGGGTCCTACAATGAGCAGTTCTTC. Protein: CASSQGGAGSYNEQFF.

The CDR3 region is CASSLGESAEAFF. The CDR3 coding sequence is TGTGCCAGCAGTTTGGGGGAGTCGGCTGAAGCTTTCTTT. The rearrangement uses TRBV27 and TRBJ1-1; TRBD1 is a possible D gene (5 bases). The ends were cut back, 3 bases at V and 6 bases at J, with 11 bases in the middle. Germline V gives CDR1 MNHEY, CDR2 SMNVEV (reference sequence). CDR3 length: 13 amino acids.

The V and J genes are TRBV14 and TRBJ2-7; TRBD2 might be the D (5 bases). V dropped 2 bases and J dropped 1 base, with 21 bases sitting between them. The germline CDR1 and CDR2 sequences are SGHDN and FVKESK. The length of the CDR3 is 18 residues. CDR3 sequence (DNA): TGTGCCAGCAGCCAATACCCGACTACGAGTGGCGGATCCTACGAGCAGTACTTC. Residues: CASSQYPTTSGGSYEQYF.

This chain joins TRBV29-1 and TRBJ2-7; D may be TRBD2 (5 bases). Trimming removed 4 bases at V and 2 bases at J, with 12 bases between. Germline V gene lookup returns CDR1 SQVTM and CDR2 ANQGSEA. The CDR3 sequence is 13 residues long. The CDR3 DNA is TGCAGCGTTGGCGGAGGAATTACCTACGAGCAGTACTTC. This encodes CSVGGGITYEQYF.

The chain recombines TRBV29-1 with TRBJ2-6; 8 bases fit TRBD1. The trim removed 5 bases at V and 2 bases at J, leaving 5 bases unmatched. Germline CDR1 and CDR2: SQVTM and ANQGSEA. The CDR3 has 15 amino acids. CDR3 loop: CSVLDRAAGANVLTF. In nucleotides, the CDR3 is TGCAGCGTTCTGGACAGGGCGGCTGGGGCCAACGTCCTGACTTTC.

The rearrangement links TRBV27 to TRBJ2-1; D is unresolved. CDR1 and CDR2 from the germline V gene are MNHEY and SMNVEV (reference sequence). This CDR3 is built from 14 residues. V lost 3 bases to trimming and J lost 4 bases, with 10 bases between them. The CDR3 DNA sequence: TGTGCCAGCAGTTTGGGGTATCAGTACAATGAGCAGTTCTTC. Translated, it gives CASSLGYQYNEQFF.

The chain carries TRBV7-2 and TRBJ1-2, with D possibly being TRBD1 (6 bases). Germline lookup yields CDR1 SGHTA and CDR2 FQGNSA. V lost 4 bases and J lost 6, with 21 bases in between. The CDR3 sequence is 16 residues long. DNA of the CDR3: TGTGCCAGCAGCTGGGACACAGGGTCCGCGCACCATGGCTACACCTTC. This encodes CASSWDTGSAHHGYTF.

In regard to this clone: Other DNA sequences in the same sample also yield this CDR3. The rearrangement joins TRBV9 to TRBJ1-2; TRBD1 matches at 8 bases. Germline V gene sequence: CDR1 SGDLS, CDR2 YYNGEE. V was pared by 3 bases and J by 5 bases, with 6 bases of the junction left unmatched. The length of the CDR3 is 14 residues. The DNA for the CDR3 is TGTGCCAGCAGCGGCCGGGACAGGCCTTATGGCTACACCTTC. Translating it yields CASSGRDRPYGYTF.

The rearrangement joins TRBV5-4 to TRBJ2-3, with unresolved D. The CDR3 extends over 12 amino acids. The V and J ends lost 1 base and 2 bases respectively, with 2 bases between them. Germline CDR1 and CDR2: SGHNT and YYREEE (reference sequence). The CDR3 protein is CASSLLTDTQYF. Here the CDR3 DNA reads TGTGCCAGCAGCTTGCTCACAGATACGCAGTATTTT. Looking up the rest from reference TRBV5-4 and TRBJ2-3 gives the full variable domain: ETGVTQSPTHLIKTRGQQVTLRCSSQSGHNTVSWYQQALGQGPQFIFQYYREEENGRGNFPPRFSGLQFPNYSSELNVNALELDDSALYLCASSLLTDTQYFGPGTRLTVL.

The chain joins TRBV10-1 to TRBJ2-2, with 11 positions matching TRBD1. The CDR3 extends over 16 amino acids. The V gene end was trimmed by 4 bases and the J gene end by 5 bases; junction bases not matched to a gene: 6. Germline V gene lookup returns CDR1 WNHNN and CDR2 SYGVQD (reference sequence). DNA for the CDR3: TGCGCCAGCAGTGGCCCCGGGACAGGGGGGACCGGGGAGCTGTTTTTT. This translates into CASSGPGTGGTGELFF.

This clone was counted between two and nine times. The gene calls are TRBV2 and TRBJ2-7; the D gene is possibly TRBD2 (6 bases). The CDR3 extends over 14 amino acids. The V gene's germline CDR1 is SNHLY and CDR2 FYNNEI. The V end was cut by 3 bases, the J end by 3 bases, with 12 bases between. CDR3 coding DNA: TGTGCCAGCAGTGACGAGGGAGGCCTCTACGAGCAGTACTTC. This translates into CASSDEGGLYEQYF.

The chain combines TRBV29-1 with TRBJ2-2; D might be TRBD1 (6 bases). CDR3 length: 12 residues. CDR1 and CDR2 from the germline V gene are SQVTM and ANQGSEA. Trimming shortened V by 5 bases and J by 5 bases, and 9 bases separated the two germline ends. Here the CDR3 DNA reads TGCAGCGTTCTACAGGGTACCGGGGAGCTGTTTTTT. It codes for CSVLQGTGELFF.

The chain joins TRBV5-1 to TRBJ1-1; no reliable D call. V lost 6 bases and J lost 5, with 11 bases in between. The germline V gene encodes CDR1 SGHRS and CDR2 YFSETQ. The CDR3 contains 12 residues. The CDR3 nucleotides read TGCGCCAGCATCGGAGACACGACTGAAGCTTTCTTT. This codes for CASIGDTTEAFF. The entire variable domain, with the rest obtained from reference TRBV5-1 and TRBJ1-1, is as follows: KAGVTQTPRYLIKTRGQQVTLSCSPISGHRSVSWYQQTPGQGLQFLFEYFSETQRNKGNFPGRFSGRQFSNSRSEMNVSTLELGDSALYLCASIGDTTEAFFGQGTRLTVV.

CDR3 in DNA: TGCGCCAGCAAGGGGGGTAGCTCCTACGAGCAGTACTTC. It is translated as CASKGGSSYEQYF. This chain connects TRBV10-2 to TRBJ2-5; D is tentatively TRBD1 or TRBD2 (6 bases each). The end of the DNA is better explained by TRBJ2-7, so the J call may be wrong. The CDR3 is 13 residues long. CDR1 is WSHSY and CDR2 is SAAADI in the germline V gene.

The chain couples TRBV28 to TRBJ1-4; D may be TRBD1 (6 bases). The CDR3 spans 12 residues. Trimming took 8 bases from V and 10 from J, leaving 14 bases between them. The germline V gene encodes CDR1 MDHEN and CDR2 SYDVKM. In DNA form, the CDR3 reads TGTGCCAGCGGTCAGGGGCCGGGAAAACTGTTTTTT. Protein: CASGQGPGKLFF.

The rearrangement uses TRBV5-4 and TRBJ2-7, with 7 bases lining up with TRBD2. This CDR3 is 14 amino acids long. Trimming removed 4 bases from V and 0 bases from J; junction bases left unmatched: 4. Germline V gene lookup returns CDR1 SGHNT and CDR2 YYREEE (reference sequence). The CDR3 DNA reads TGTGCCAGCAGCGGGGGGGACGGCTCCTACGAGCAGTACTTC. This encodes CASSGGDGSYEQYF.

The chain carries TRBV7-9 and TRBJ1-1; D gene ambiguous. The CDR3 is 12 amino acids. Per the germline V gene, CDR1 is SEHNR and CDR2 is FQNEAQ (reference sequence). V dropped 4 bases and J dropped 7 bases, with 10 bases sitting between them. The CDR3 DNA sequence: TGTGCCAGCAGCTCCCGCGAGGATGAAGCTTTCTTT. Protein: CASSSREDEAFF.

This clone was recorded once. The chain recombines TRBV27 with TRBJ2-7; TRBD2 might be the D (6 bases). The closer fit of TRBJ2-5 to the DNA end suggests the J call may be wrong. The CDR3 length is 18 residues. Germline-derived CDR1 and CDR2 are MNHEY and SMNVEV (reference sequence). This CDR3 reads CASRRRYPSDSKKETQYF. The CDR3 bases are TGTGCCAGCAGACGCCGTTACCCTAGCGACTCGAAAAAAGAGACCCAGTACTTC.

This clone has just one count. The rearrangement joins TRBV6-5 to TRBJ1-1; a weak D match, TRBD1 (5 bases). Deletions cut 2 bases from V and 7 bases from J, with 8 bases between. Germline V CDR1 and CDR2: MNHEY, SVGAGI. This CDR3 is built from 12 residues. The CDR3 DNA reads TGTGCCAGCAGTTACGGGACCGATGAAGCTTTCTTT. It is translated as CASSYGTDEAFF.

The CDR3 DNA reads as TGTGCCAGCACCTTAACTAGCGGGGGTTACTACGAGCAGTACTTC. Protein sequence: CASTLTSGGYYEQYF. The chain uses TRBV6-5 and TRBJ2-7; 11 bases agree with TRBD2. J gave up 3 bases and V 7 bases, and 8 bases lay outside the gene matches. Germline V lookup: CDR1 MNHEY, CDR2 SVGAGI. The CDR3 spans 15 residues.